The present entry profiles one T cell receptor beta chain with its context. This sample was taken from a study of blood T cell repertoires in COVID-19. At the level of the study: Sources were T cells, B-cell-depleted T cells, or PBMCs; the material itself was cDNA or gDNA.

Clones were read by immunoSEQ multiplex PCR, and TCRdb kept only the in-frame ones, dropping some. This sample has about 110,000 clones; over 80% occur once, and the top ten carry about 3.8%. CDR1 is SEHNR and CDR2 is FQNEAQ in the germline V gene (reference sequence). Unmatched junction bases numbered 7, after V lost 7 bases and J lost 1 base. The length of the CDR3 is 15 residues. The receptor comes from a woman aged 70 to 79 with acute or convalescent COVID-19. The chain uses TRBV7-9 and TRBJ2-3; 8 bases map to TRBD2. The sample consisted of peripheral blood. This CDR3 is CASTRGAGGTDTQYF. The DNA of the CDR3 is TGTGCCAGCACCCGCGGAGCGGGGGGCACAGATACGCAGTATTTT.